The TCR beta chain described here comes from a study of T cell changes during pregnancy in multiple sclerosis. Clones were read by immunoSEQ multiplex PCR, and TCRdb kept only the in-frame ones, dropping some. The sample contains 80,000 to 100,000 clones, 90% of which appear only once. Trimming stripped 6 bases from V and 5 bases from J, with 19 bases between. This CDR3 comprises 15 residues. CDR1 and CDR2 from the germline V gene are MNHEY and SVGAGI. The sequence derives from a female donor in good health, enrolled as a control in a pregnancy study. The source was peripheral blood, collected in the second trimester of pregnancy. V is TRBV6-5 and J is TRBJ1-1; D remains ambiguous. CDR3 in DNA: TGTGCCAGCAGCTATTCTCGACACTCCCGGACTGAAGCTTTCTTT. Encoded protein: CASSYSRHSRTEAFF.